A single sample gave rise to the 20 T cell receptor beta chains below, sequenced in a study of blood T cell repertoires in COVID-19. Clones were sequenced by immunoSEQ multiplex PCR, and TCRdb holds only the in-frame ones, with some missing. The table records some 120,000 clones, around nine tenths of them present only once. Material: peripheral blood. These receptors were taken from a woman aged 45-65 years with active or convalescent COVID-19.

DNA of the CDR3: TGTGCCAGCAGCTTAGTCGGTCCCTACGAGCAGTACTTC. Protein product: CASSLVGPYEQYF. The chain uses TRBV7-9 and TRBJ2-7, with no clear D. The V and J ends lost 1 base and 2 bases respectively, with 6 bases between them. This CDR3 contains 13 residues. Germline lookup yields CDR1 SEHNR and CDR2 FQNEAQ (reference sequence). Together with reference TRBV7-9 and TRBJ2-7, the CDR3 gives the full variable domain: DTGVSQNPRHKITKRGQNVTFRCDPISEHNRLYWYRQTLGQGPEFLTYFQNEAQLEKSRLLSDRFSAERPKGSFSTLEIQRTEQGDSAMYLCASSLVGPYEQYFGPGTRLTVT.

CDR3 bases: TGTGCCAGCAGTTTAGACAGGGTAAATCAGCCCCAGCATTTT. Protein product: CASSLDRVNQPQHF. V gene TRBV28 combines with J gene TRBJ1-5; TRBD1 agrees at 7 bases. The J segment lost 4 bases and the V segment lost 2 bases, leaving 2 bases of the junction unmatched. The germline V gene encodes CDR1 MDHEN and CDR2 SYDVKM. This CDR3 is built from 14 residues. Full variable domain (rest looked up from reference TRBV28 and TRBJ1-5): DVKVTQSSRYLVKRTGEKVFLECVQDMDHENMFWYRQDPGLGLRLIYFSYDVKMKEKGDIPEGYSVSREKKERFSLILESASTNQTSMYLCASSLDRVNQPQHFGDGTRLSIL.

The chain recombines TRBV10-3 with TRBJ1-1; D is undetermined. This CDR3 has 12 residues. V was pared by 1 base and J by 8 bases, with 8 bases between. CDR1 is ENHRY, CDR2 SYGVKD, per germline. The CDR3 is CAISEWRVEAFF. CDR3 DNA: TGTGCCATCAGTGAGTGGAGGGTAGAAGCTTTCTTT.

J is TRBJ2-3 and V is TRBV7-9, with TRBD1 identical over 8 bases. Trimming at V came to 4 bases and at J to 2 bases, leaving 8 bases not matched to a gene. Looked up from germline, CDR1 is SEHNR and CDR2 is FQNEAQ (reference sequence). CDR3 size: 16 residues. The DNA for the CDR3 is TGTGCCAGCAGCTCCCCCGGGGGACAGGCCACAGATACGCAGTATTTT. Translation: CASSSPGGQATDTQYF.

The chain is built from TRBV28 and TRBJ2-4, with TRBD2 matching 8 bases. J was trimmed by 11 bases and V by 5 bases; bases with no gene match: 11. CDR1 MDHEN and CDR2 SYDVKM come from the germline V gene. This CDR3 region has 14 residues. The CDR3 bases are TGTGCCAGCAGTGAACCAGGACTAGCCGGCTTTCAGTACTTC. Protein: CASSEPGLAGFQYF.

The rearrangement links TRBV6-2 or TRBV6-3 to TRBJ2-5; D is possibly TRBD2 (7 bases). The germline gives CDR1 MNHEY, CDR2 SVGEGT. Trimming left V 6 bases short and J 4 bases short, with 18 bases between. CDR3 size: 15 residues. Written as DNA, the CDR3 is TGTGCCAGCAGCCCGGACAGAATAGCGGGAGAGACCCAGTACTTC. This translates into CASSPDRIAGETQYF.

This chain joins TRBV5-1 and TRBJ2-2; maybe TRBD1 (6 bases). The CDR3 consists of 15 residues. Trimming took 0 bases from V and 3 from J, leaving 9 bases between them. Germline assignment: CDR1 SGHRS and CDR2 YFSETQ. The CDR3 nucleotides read TGCGCCAGCAGCTTGGGTGCAGGGGACACCGGGGAGCTGTTTTTT. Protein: CASSLGAGDTGELFF. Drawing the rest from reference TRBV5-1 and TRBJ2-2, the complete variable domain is KAGVTQTPRYLIKTRGQQVTLSCSPISGHRSVSWYQQTPGQGLQFLFEYFSETQRNKGNFPGRFSGRQFSNSRSEMNVSTLELGDSALYLCASSLGAGDTGELFFGEGSRLTVL.

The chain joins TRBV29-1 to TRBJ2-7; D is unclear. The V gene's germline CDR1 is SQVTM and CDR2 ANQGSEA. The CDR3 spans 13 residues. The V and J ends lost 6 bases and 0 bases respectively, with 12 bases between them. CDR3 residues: CSVNLPNSYEQYF. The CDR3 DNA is TGCAGCGTCAATCTACCGAACTCCTACGAGCAGTACTTC.

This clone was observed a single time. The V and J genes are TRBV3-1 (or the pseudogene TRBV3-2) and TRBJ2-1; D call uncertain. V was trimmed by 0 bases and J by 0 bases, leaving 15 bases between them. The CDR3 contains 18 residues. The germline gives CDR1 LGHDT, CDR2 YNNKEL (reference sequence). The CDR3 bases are TGTGCCAGCAGCCAAGAATCCCGACTTCCGAGCTCCTACAATGAGCAGTTCTTC. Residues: CASSQESRLPSSYNEQFF.

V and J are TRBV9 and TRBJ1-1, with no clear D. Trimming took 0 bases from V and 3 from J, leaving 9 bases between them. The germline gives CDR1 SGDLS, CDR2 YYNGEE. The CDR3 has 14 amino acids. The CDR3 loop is CASSVEAGHTEAFF. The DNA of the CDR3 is TGTGCCAGCAGCGTAGAGGCGGGCCACACTGAAGCTTTCTTT.

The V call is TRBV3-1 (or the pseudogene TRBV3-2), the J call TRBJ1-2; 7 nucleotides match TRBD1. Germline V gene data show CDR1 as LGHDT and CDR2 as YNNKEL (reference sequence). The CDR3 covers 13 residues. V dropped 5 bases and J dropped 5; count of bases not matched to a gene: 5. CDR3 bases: TGTGCCAGCAGCTCCGGGACAGAATATGGCTACACCTTC. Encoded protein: CASSSGTEYGYTF.

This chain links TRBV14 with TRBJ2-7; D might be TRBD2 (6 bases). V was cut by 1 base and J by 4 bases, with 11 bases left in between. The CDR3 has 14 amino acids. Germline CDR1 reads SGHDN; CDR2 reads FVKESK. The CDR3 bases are TGTGCCAGCAGCCAAGTCGACGGGAGTTACGAGCAGTACTTC. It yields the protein CASSQVDGSYEQYF.

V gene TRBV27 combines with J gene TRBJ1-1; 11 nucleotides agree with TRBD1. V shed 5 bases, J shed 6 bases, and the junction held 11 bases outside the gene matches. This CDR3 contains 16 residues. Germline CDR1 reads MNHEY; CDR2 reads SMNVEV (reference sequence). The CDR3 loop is CASSLQTGTGGSEAFF. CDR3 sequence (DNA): TGTGCCAGCAGTCTACAGACCGGGACAGGGGGTTCTGAAGCTTTCTTT.

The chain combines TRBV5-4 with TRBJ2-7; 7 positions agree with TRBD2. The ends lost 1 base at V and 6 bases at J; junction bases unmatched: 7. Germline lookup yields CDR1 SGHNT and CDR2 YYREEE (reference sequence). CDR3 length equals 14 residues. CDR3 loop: CASSLMREGREQYF. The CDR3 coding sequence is TGTGCCAGCAGCTTGATGAGGGAGGGCCGCGAGCAGTACTTC.

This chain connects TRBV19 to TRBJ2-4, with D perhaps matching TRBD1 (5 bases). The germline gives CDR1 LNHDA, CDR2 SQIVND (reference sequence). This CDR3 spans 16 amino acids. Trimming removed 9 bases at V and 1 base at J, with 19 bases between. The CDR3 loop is CASDQGATYAKNIQYF. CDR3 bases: TGTGCCAGCGATCAAGGGGCCACCTACGCCAAAAACATTCAGTACTTC.

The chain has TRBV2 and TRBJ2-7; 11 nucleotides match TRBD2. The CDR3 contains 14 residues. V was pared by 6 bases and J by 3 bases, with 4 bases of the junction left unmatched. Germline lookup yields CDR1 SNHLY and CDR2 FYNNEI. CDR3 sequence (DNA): TGTGCCAGCAGGAGAACTAGCGGGAGCTACGAGCAGTACTTC. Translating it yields CASRRTSGSYEQYF. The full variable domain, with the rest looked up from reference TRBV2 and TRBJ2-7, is EPEVTQTPSHQVTQMGQEVILRCVPISNHLYFYWYRQILGQKVEFLVSFYNNEISEKSEIFDDQFSVERPDGSNFTLKIRSTKLEDSAMYFCASRRTSGSYEQYFGPGTRLTVT.

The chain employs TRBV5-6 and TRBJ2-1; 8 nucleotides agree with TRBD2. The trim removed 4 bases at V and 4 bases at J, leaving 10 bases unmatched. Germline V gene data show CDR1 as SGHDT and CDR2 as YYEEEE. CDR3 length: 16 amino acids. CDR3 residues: CASSPGMGLVYNEQFF. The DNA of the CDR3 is TGTGCCAGCAGCCCAGGGATGGGACTAGTGTACAATGAGCAGTTCTTC.

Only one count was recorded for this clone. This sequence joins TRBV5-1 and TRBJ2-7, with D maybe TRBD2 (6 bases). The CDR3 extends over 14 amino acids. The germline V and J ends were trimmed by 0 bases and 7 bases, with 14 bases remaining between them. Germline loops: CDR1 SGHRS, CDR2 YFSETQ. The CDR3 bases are TGCGCCAGCAGCTTGGCCTCTCCCAGCGGGGAGCAGTACTTC. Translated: CASSLASPSGEQYF.

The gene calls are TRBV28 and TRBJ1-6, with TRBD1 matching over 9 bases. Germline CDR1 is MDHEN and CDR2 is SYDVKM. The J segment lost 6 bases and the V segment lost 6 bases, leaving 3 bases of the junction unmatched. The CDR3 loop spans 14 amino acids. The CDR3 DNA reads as TGTGCCAGCAGCCCGACAGGGGGTAATTCACCCCTCCACTTT. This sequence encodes CASSPTGGNSPLHF.

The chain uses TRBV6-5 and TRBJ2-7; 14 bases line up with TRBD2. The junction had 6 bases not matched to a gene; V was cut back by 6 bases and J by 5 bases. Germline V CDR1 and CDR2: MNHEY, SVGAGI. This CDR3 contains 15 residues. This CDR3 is CASSIGTSGRDEQYF. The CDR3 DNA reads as TGTGCCAGCAGCATAGGGACTAGCGGGAGAGACGAGCAGTACTTC.